The source of this T cell receptor beta chain is a study of radiotherapy plus CTLA-4 blockade in lung cancer. Study at large: Objective response was observed in about 19% of patients, and disease control in about 30%.

Study-wide results and caveats: Increased serum interferon-beta after radiation also reportedly predicted response strongly. Clones of tumor-derived TCRs expanded in blood after radiotherapy plus ipilimumab.

The ends were cut back, 1 base at V and 6 bases at J, with 13 bases in the middle. Germline loops: CDR1 MNHEY, CDR2 SMNVEV (reference sequence). The CDR3 has 16 residues. This clone occurred a few times. Its target is unknown. The data were produced by immunoSEQ multiplex PCR, yet TCRdb's version contains in-frame clones alone and is incomplete. The sample includes more than 80,000 clones, about 83% of them seen just once. This rearrangement joins TRBV27 to TRBJ1-6, with a tentative D call TRBD1 (6 bases). This specimen was peripheral blood, taken from a patient treated with radiotherapy plus ipilimumab. This sequence originates from a human donor with non-small cell lung cancer that progressed on radiotherapy plus ipilimumab. Some clones in this sample may be carry-over from other donors' samples. CDR3 sequence: CASSLYGGGPNSPLHF. In DNA form, the CDR3 reads TGTGCCAGCAGTTTATATGGGGGGGGGCCTAATTCACCCCTCCACTTT.